The 20 T cell receptor beta chains listed next were all sequenced from one sample in a study of human T cells and chemical hapten exposure. In TCRdb, the RACE reads were re-called with MiXCR into one record per CDR3 protein. The sample gives some 350,000 distinct CDR3 sequences, about 7% of which show up once; 7.5% to 8.5% is in the top ten. Time point of the sample: patch test 1, 2 weeks after DPC sensitization. Regarding treatment: therapeutic diphenylcyclopropenone sensitization with weekly scalp DPC. Source: whole blood, taken in connection with sensitization to the hapten diphenylcyclopropenone (DPC). The source is a woman aged 18-30 years with alopecia areata. Some clones in this sample may be carry-over from other donors' samples.

In this sample, this clonotype turned up many times. The V gene is TRBV5-1, the J gene TRBJ1-1; D not certain. The germline V and J ends were trimmed by 0 bases and 4 bases, with 10 bases remaining between them. Germline V CDR1 and CDR2: SGHRS, YFSETQ. This CDR3 has 14 amino acids. The CDR3: CASSLGTSGTEAFF. CDR3 coding DNA: TGCGCCAGCAGCTTGGGGACGTCGGGCACTGAAGCTTTCTTT.

This clonotype was seen only a few times. V gene TRBV7-2 combines with J gene TRBJ2-1; 8 bases map to TRBD2. The J segment lost 3 bases and the V segment lost 1 base, leaving 8 bases of the junction unmatched. CDR1 and CDR2 from the germline V gene are SGHTA and FQGNSA. This CDR3 contains 17 residues. The CDR3 reads CASSLVAGGAVYNEQFF. Written as DNA, the CDR3 is TGTGCCAGCAGCTTAGTTGCCGGGGGGGCCGTCTACAATGAGCAGTTCTTC.

This clonotype was recorded a few times. The chain recombines TRBV7-2 with TRBJ2-3, with 9 bases that match TRBD2. After removal of 5 bases from V and 2 bases from J, the junction contained 8 bases not matched to a gene. The CDR3 contains 16 residues. The germline V gene encodes CDR1 SGHTA and CDR2 FQGNSA. The CDR3 bases are TGTGCCAGCAGCCGAGCCGGCGGGGGGGCCACAGATACGCAGTATTTT. It yields the protein CASSRAGGGATDTQYF.

J is TRBJ1-4 and V is TRBV4-3; 7 nucleotides line up with TRBD1. CDR3 size: 16 residues. J was trimmed by 3 bases and V by 1 base; bases with no gene match: 5. CDR1 LGHNA and CDR2 YSLEER come from the germline V gene. This CDR3 is CASSQVGGTANEKLFF. CDR3 nucleotides: TGCGCCAGCAGCCAAGTAGGCGGGACAGCTAATGAAAAACTGTTTTTT.

This clonotype was seen ten or more times. The chain recombines TRBV6-5 with TRBJ1-1; 11 bases line up with TRBD1. In germline, CDR1 is MNHEY, CDR2 SVGAGI. V gave up 6 bases and J gave up 8 bases; unmatched junction bases: 11. The CDR3 length is 15 residues. Here the CDR3 reads CASSTGGTGGREAFF. CDR3 in DNA: TGTGCCAGCAGCACCGGGGGGACAGGGGGAAGGGAAGCTTTCTTT.

The CDR3 bases are TGTGCCAGCAGCTTAGTTTCAGGGGTTAGCACAGATACGCAGTATTTT. It is translated as CASSLVSGVSTDTQYF. This chain uses TRBV7-2 with TRBJ2-3; perhaps TRBD1 as D (6 bases). Germline V gene lookup returns CDR1 SGHTA and CDR2 FQGNSA. Trimming pared 1 base from V and 0 bases from J, leaving 11 bases between. The length of the CDR3 is 16 residues.

This chain connects TRBV7-6 to TRBJ2-3, with D uncertain. Trimming cost V 5 bases and J 6 bases, with 9 bases left between them. The CDR3 totals 12 residues. Germline V CDR1 and CDR2: SGHVS, FNYEAQ. The CDR3 region is CASSLEYDTQYF. CDR3 coding DNA: TGTGCCAGCAGCCTCGAGTACGATACGCAGTATTTT.

DNA for the CDR3: TGTGCCAGCAGTTACTCGAGGGGGCGCGATGGCTACACCTTC. This gives the protein CASSYSRGRDGYTF. This chain connects TRBV6-2 or TRBV6-3 to TRBJ1-2; 7 nucleotides agree with TRBD1. CDR3 length: 14 amino acids. CDR1 MNHEY and CDR2 SVGEGT come from the germline V gene. The V segment lost 0 bases and the J segment 6 bases; nucleotides outside the gene matches: 4.

This clonotype turned up a few times. The chain joins TRBV12-3 or TRBV12-4 to TRBJ1-6, with 7 bases that match TRBD1. CDR3 length: 15 residues. With 5 bases clipped from V and 9 bases from J, the junction kept 10 bases outside the gene matches. CDR3 DNA: TGTGCCAGCAGTCCACTTCTGCAGGGGGGTTCACCCCTCCACTTT. This codes for CASSPLLQGGSPLHF.

This clonotype was picked up one time. The gene calls are TRBV3-1 and TRBJ1-1; a possible D gene is TRBD1 (6 bases). The CDR3 is 12 amino acids. The ends were cut back, 10 bases at V and 7 bases at J, with 16 bases in the middle. CDR1 and CDR2 (germline): LGHDT, YNNKEL (reference sequence). The CDR3 region is CAISQGPREAFF. The DNA for the CDR3 is TGTGCCATCTCACAGGGACCCCGTGAAGCTTTCTTT.

This clonotype was recorded many times. The genes are TRBV18 and TRBJ1-1; D not certain. CDR1 is KGHSH and CDR2 is LQKENI in the germline V gene. CDR3 length: 14 amino acids. V was cut by 5 bases and J by 4 bases, with 14 bases left in between. CDR3 in DNA: TGTGCCAGCTCAGCCAATTTCCGGGGCACTGAAGCTTTCTTT. Protein: CASSANFRGTEAFF.

Only a few counts were recorded for this clonotype. The J gene is TRBJ1-4, the V gene TRBV12-3 or TRBV12-4; D unclear. The CDR3 has 11 amino acids. The V and J ends lost 6 bases and 8 bases respectively, with 7 bases between them. CDR3: CASRWGEKLFF. The CDR3 region has the DNA TGTGCCAGCAGGTGGGGAGAAAAACTGTTTTTT.

This clonotype was found many times. V and J are TRBV7-3 and TRBJ2-3, with 7 bases matching TRBD2. Germline CDR1 is SGHTA and CDR2 is FQGTGA. The CDR3 spans 16 residues. With V trimmed by 4 bases and J by 6 bases, 13 bases remained unmatched. The CDR3 is CASSSKQAGRMDTQYF. The CDR3 nucleotides are TGTGCCAGCAGCTCCAAACAAGCGGGGAGGATGGATACGCAGTATTTT.

This sequence joins TRBV4-3 and TRBJ2-2, with 7 bases aligning to TRBD2. The CDR3 has 16 residues. Trimming removed 4 bases from V and 3 bases from J; junction bases left unmatched: 8. In germline, CDR1 is LGHNA, CDR2 YSLEER. The CDR3 DNA sequence: TGCGCCAGCAGCCCCCGGGTAGCGGGTGACACCGGGGAGCTGTTTTTT. Translated, it gives CASSPRVAGDTGELFF.

This clonotype was counted many times. The V gene is TRBV4-3, the J gene TRBJ2-7, with 12 bases aligning to TRBD2. Germline V gene data show CDR1 as LGHNA and CDR2 as YSLEER. The V and J ends lost 1 base and 2 bases, in that order; junction bases with no gene match: 6. This CDR3 is 17 amino acids long. The chain's CDR3 is CASSQGEASGGAYEQYF. For the CDR3, the DNA is TGCGCCAGCAGCCAAGGAGAAGCTAGCGGGGGGGCCTACGAGCAGTACTTC.

This clonotype was counted only a few times. The chain carries TRBV6-2 or TRBV6-3 and TRBJ1-5, with TRBD1 matching over 10 bases. The J segment lost 2 bases and the V segment lost 0 bases, leaving 7 bases of the junction unmatched. The CDR3 consists of 18 residues. Germline CDR1 is MNHEY and CDR2 is SVGEGT. The CDR3 loop reads CASSYSGQGVRGNQPQHF. CDR3 sequence (DNA): TGTGCCAGCAGTTACTCCGGACAGGGGGTAAGGGGCAATCAGCCCCAGCATTTT.

A few counts support this clonotype. This sequence joins TRBV20-1 and TRBJ1-1; 8 bases fit TRBD1. Per the germline V gene, CDR1 is DFQATT and CDR2 is SNEGSKA (reference sequence). CDR3 length: 15 residues. The trim removed 0 bases at V and 1 base at J, leaving 4 bases unmatched. In DNA, the CDR3 is TGCAGTGCTAGAGATAGGACAGGGACGAACACTGAAGCTTTCTTT. Amino acid sequence: CSARDRTGTNTEAFF.

This clonotype appeared many times. The V gene is TRBV7-7, the J gene TRBJ2-3, with 7 bases aligning to TRBD1. This CDR3 is 17 amino acids long. Germline V gives CDR1 SSHAT, CDR2 FNYEAQ (reference sequence). CDR3 bases: TGTGCTTGCAAAAGGGGGCAGTCGACCTTTAGCACAGATACGCAGTATTTT. Protein product: CACKRGQSTFSTDTQYF. Variable domain in full (rest from reference TRBV7-7 and TRBJ2-3): GAGVSQSPRYKVTKRGQDVTLRCDPISSHATLYWYQQALGQGPEFLTYFNYEAQPDKSGLPSDRFSAERPEGSISTLTIQRTEQRDSAMYRCACKRGQSTFSTDTQYFGPGTRLTVL.

This clonotype was found many times. The CDR3, as DNA: TGCGCCAGCAGTCGGACTAGCGGGGGGTTCGTCCCCTACGAGCAGTACTTC. Encoded protein: CASSRTSGGFVPYEQYF. This chain joins TRBV5-1 and TRBJ2-7; 14 nucleotides agree with TRBD2. This CDR3 has 17 residues. Germline-derived CDR1 and CDR2 are SGHRS and YFSETQ. J lost 2 bases, V lost 5 bases, and 9 bases had no gene match.

This rearrangement joins TRBV2 to TRBJ1-1; 7 bases line up with TRBD1. The ends lost 7 bases at V and 1 base at J; junction bases unmatched: 6. Germline assignment: CDR1 SNHLY and CDR2 FYNNEI. This CDR3 has 14 amino acids. In nucleotides, the CDR3 is TGTGCCAGCACCGACAGGGTGGGGAACACTGAAGCTTTCTTT. This codes for CASTDRVGNTEAFF.